The sequence of this TCR beta chain was determined in a study of T cell responses to AZD1222 COVID-19 vaccine. Whole-study findings and limits: Reports say nearly half of spike-specific TCRs go after unmutated variant regions.

Regarding this clone: Its antigen is as yet unknown.

Some clones are missing from TCRdb's copy, which holds only in-frame ones; the method was immunoSEQ multiplex PCR. The table lists 84,000 or so clones, roughly 88% of them singletons. The specimen comprised peripheral blood, sampled on day 0 of AZD1222 vaccination. This sequence originates from an adult in good health.

This CDR3 is CAISRTGSTNSPLHF. CDR3 DNA sequence: TGTGCCATCAGTCGGACAGGGTCGACTAATTCACCCCTCCACTTT. The chain joins TRBV10-3 to TRBJ1-6; 8 nucleotides agree with TRBD1. The CDR3 is 15 amino acids. Germline-derived CDR1 and CDR2 are ENHRY and SYGVKD. With V trimmed by 5 bases and J by 6 bases, 6 bases remained unmatched.